This T cell receptor beta chain comes out of a study of T cells in Graves' hyperthyroidism and ophthalmopathy. Germline CDR1 LNHDA, CDR2 SQIVND (reference sequence). V lost 4 bases and J lost 6, with 6 bases in between. The CDR3 has 12 amino acids. Template material for amplifying TCR beta CDR3 regions consisted of RNA transcripts. The study used the HTBI primer set for a first-round RT-PCR of the TCR CDR3. TCRdb passed the multiplex PCR reads through MiXCR, listing each CDR3 protein once. The profile shows roughly 510,000 distinct CDR3 sequences, less than 25% of them singletons. This clonotype was seen ten or more times. Graves' hyperthyroidism is called stable when ophthalmopathy does not progress within 18 months.

The TCR sequence derives from a man between 18 and 29 years old with Graves' hyperthyroidism. The sample taken for sequencing was blood. This rearrangement joins TRBV19 to TRBJ2-2; D gene uncertain. The CDR3 sequence is CASSTQAGELFF. The CDR3 nucleotides read TGTGCCAGTAGTACCCAGGCCGGGGAGCTGTTTTTT.